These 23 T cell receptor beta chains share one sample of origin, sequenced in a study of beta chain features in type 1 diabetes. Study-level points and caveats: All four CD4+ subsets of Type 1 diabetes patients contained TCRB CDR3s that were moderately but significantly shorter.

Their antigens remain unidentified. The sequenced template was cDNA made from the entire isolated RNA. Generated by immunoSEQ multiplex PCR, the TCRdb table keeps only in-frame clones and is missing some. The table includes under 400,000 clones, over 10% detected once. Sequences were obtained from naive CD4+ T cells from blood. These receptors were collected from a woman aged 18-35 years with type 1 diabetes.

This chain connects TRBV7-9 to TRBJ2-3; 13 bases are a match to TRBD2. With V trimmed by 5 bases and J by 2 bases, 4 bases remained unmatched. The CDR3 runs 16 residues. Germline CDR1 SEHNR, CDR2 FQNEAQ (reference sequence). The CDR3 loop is CASSQGTSGNTDTQYF. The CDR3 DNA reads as TGTGCCAGCAGCCAAGGGACTAGCGGGAACACAGATACGCAGTATTTT.

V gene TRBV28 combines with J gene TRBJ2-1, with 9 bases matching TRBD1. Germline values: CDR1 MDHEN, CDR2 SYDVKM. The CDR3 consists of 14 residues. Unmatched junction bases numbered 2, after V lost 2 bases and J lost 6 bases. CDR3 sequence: CASSLGDRANEQFF. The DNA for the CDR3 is TGTGCCAGCAGTTTAGGGGACAGGGCCAATGAGCAGTTCTTC.

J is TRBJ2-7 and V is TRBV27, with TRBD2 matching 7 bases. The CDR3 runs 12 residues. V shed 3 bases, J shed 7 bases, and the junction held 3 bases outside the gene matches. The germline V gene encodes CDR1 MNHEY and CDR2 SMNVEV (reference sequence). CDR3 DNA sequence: TGTGCCAGCAGTTTGCTCGGGAGGGAGCAGTACTTC. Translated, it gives CASSLLGREQYF.

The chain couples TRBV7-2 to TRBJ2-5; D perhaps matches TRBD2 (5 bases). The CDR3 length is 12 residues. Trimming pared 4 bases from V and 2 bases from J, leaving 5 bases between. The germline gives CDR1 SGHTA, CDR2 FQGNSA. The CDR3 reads CASSWRQETQYF. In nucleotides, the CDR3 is TGTGCCAGCAGCTGGAGGCAAGAGACCCAGTACTTC.

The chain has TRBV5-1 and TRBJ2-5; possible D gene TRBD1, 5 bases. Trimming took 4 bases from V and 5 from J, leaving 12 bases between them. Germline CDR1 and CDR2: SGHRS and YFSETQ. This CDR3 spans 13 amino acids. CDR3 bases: TGCGCCAGCAGCGCCCAGGGTGTGGAGACCCAGTACTTC. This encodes CASSAQGVETQYF.

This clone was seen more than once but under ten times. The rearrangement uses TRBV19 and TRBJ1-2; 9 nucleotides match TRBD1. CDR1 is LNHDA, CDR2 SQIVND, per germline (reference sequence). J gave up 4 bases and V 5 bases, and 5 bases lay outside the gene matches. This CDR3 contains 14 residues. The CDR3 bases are TGTGCCAGTAGTCCCGGGACAGGGAGCTATGGCTACACCTTC. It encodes CASSPGTGSYGYTF. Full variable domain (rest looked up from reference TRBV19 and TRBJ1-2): DGGITQSPKYLFRKEGQNVTLSCEQNLNHDAMYWYRQDPGQGLRLIYYSQIVNDFQKGDIAEGYSVSREKKESFPLTVTSAQKNPTAFYLCASSPGTGSYGYTFGSGTRLTVV.

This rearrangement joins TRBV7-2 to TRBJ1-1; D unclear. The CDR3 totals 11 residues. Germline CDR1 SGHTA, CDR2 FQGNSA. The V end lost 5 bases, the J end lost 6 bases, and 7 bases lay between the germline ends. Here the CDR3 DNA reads TGTGCCAGCAGCCCGAGGTCTGAAGCTTTCTTT. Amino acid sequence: CASSPRSEAFF.

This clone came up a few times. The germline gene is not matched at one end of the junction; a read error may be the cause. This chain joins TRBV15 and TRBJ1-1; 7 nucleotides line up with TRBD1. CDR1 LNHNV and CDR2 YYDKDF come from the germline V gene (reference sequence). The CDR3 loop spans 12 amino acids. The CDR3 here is CATSRDSPATGW. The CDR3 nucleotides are TGTGCCACCAGCAGAGATAGTCCTGCGACAGGGTGG.

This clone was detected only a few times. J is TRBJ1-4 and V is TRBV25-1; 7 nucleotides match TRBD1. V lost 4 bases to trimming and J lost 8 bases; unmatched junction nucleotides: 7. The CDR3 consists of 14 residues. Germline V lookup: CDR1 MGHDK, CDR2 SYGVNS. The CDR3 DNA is TGTGCCAGCAGTGGTTCGGGACAGCGAGAAAAACTGTTTTTT. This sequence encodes CASSGSGQREKLFF.

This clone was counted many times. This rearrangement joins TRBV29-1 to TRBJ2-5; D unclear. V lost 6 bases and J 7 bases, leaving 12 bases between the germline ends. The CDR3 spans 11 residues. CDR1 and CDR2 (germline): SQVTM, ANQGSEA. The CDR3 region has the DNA TGCAGCGTCAAACTGGCAGGGACCCAGTACTTC. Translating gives CSVKLAGTQYF.

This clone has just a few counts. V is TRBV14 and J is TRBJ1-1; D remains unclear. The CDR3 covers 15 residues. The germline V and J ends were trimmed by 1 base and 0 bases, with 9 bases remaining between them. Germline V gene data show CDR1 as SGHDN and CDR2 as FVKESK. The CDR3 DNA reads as TGTGCCAGCAGCCAAGGGTGGCGGATGAACACTGAAGCTTTCTTT. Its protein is CASSQGWRMNTEAFF.

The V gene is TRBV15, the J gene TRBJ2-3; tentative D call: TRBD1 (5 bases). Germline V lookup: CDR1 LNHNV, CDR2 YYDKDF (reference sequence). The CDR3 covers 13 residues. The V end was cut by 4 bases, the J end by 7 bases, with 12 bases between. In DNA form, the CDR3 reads TGTGCCACCAGCACCTCATCAGGGTATACGCAGTATTTT. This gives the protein CATSTSSGYTQYF.

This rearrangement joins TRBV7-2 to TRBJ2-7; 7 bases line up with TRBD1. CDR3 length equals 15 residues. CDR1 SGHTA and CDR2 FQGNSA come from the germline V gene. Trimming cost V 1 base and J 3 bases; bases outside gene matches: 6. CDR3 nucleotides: TGTGCCAGCAGCTTAGTGTGGGACAGTAACTACGAGCAGTACTTC. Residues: CASSLVWDSNYEQYF.

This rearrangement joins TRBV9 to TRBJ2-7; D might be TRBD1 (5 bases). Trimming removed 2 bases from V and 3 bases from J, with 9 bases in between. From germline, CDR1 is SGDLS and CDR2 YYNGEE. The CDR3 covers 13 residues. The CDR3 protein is CASSVGHLYEQYF. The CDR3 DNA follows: TGTGCCAGCAGCGTTGGACACCTCTACGAGCAGTACTTC. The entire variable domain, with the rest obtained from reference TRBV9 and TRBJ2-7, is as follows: DSGVTQTPKHLITATGQRVTLRCSPRSGDLSVYWYQQSLDQGLQFLIQYYNGEERAKGNILERFSAQQFPDLHSELNLSSLELGDSALYFCASSVGHLYEQYFGPGTRLTVT.

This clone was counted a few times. The CDR3 loop is CASSLEASGGYTDTQYF. DNA of the CDR3: TGTGCCAGCAGCTTGGAGGCTAGCGGGGGGTACACAGATACGCAGTATTTT. This chain joins TRBV5-6 and TRBJ2-3, with TRBD2 matching over 11 bases. The CDR3 is 17 amino acids. Trimming at V came to 0 bases and at J to 2 bases, leaving 5 bases not matched to a gene. CDR1 is SGHDT, CDR2 YYEEEE, per germline.

The CDR3 protein is CASSIDSRPDTQYF. CDR3 DNA: TGTGCCAGTAGTATTGACAGCAGGCCAGATACGCAGTATTTT. The chain uses TRBV19 and TRBJ2-3, with a weak D call TRBD1 (5 bases). Germline assignment: CDR1 LNHDA and CDR2 SQIVND (reference sequence). This CDR3 is built from 14 residues. The V gene lost 3 bases and the J gene lost 4 bases, with 11 bases spanning the gap.

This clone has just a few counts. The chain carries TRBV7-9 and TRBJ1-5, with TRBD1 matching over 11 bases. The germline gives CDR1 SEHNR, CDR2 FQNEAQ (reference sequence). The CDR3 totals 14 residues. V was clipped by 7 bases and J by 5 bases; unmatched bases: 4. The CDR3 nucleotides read TGTGCCAGCACCCGGACAGGGGGCGATCAGCCCCAGCATTTT. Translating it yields CASTRTGGDQPQHF.

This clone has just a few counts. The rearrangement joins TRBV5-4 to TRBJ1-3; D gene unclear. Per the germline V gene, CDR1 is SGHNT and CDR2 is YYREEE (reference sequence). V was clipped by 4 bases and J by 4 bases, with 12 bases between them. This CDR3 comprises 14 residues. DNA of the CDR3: TGTGCCAGCAGCCCAAGGGAGTACGGAAACACCATATATTTT. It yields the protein CASSPREYGNTIYF.

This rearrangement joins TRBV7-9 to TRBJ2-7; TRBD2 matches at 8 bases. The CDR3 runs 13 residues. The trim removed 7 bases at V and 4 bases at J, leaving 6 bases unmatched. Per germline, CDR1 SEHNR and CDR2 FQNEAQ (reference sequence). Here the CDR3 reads CASTKAGVYEQYF. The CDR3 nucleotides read TGTGCCAGCACTAAAGCGGGAGTGTACGAGCAGTACTTC.

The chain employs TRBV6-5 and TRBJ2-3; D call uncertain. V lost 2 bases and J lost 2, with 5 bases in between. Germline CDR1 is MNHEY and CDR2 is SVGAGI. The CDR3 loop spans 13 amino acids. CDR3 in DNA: TGTGCCAGCAGTTACCTAGACACAGATACGCAGTATTTT. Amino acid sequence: CASSYLDTDTQYF.

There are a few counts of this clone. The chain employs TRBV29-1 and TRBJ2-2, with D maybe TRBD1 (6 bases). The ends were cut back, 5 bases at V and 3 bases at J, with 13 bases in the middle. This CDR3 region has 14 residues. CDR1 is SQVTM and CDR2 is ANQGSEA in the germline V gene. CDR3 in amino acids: CSVSRTEDTGELFF. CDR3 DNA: TGCAGCGTTTCCCGGACAGAGGACACCGGGGAGCTGTTTTTT.

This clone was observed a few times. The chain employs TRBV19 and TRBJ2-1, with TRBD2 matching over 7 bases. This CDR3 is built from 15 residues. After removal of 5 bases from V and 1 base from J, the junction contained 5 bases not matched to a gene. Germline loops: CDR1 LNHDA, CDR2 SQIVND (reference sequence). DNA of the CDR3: TGTGCCAGTAGTCTTGGACTAGAATCCTACAATGAGCAGTTCTTC. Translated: CASSLGLESYNEQFF. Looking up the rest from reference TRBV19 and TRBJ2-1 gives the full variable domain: DGGITQSPKYLFRKEGQNVTLSCEQNLNHDAMYWYRQDPGQGLRLIYYSQIVNDFQKGDIAEGYSVSREKKESFPLTVTSAQKNPTAFYLCASSLGLESYNEQFFGPGTRLTVL.

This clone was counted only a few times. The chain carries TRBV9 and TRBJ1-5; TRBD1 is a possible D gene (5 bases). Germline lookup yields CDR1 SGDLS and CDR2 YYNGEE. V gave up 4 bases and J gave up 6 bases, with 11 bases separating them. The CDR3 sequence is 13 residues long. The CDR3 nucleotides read TGTGCCAGCAGCCTAGCAGGGTCTCAGCCCCAGCATTTT. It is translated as CASSLAGSQPQHF.